Sequencing of this TCR beta chain was carried out in a study of cytomegalovirus exposure and HLA in healthy donors. This clone was detected once. The PCR was carried out with 60 Vbeta primers and 13 Jbeta primers. This table comes from immunoSEQ multiplex PCR, and its TCRdb copy is limited to in-frame clones, with some not included. This table has tens of thousands of clones, 81% appearing once. Sample: PBMCs. This clonotype originated in a girl between 2 and 10 years old in good health and CMV-seropositive.

Here the CDR3 reads CASSLATGPVNTGELFF. As DNA, the CDR3 is TGCGCCAGCAGCTTGGCCACTGGGCCCGTGAACACCGGGGAGCTGTTTTTT. The chain employs TRBV5-1 and TRBJ2-2; D not certain. The CDR3 consists of 17 residues. The V and J ends lost 0 bases and 1 base respectively, with 13 bases between them. Germline CDR1 reads SGHRS; CDR2 reads YFSETQ.